The 10 T cell receptor beta chains reported below all come from one sample, sequenced in a study of sequential checkpoint blockade in melanoma. Measured with immunoSEQ multiplex PCR; TCRdb has only the in-frame clones, and not every one. Here the sample spans fewer than 4,500 clones, roughly 24% being singletons. Treatment meaning: randomized to nivolumab then ipilimumab (arm A) or the reverse (arm B). The source material was tumor tissue (inferred from file names), sampled from a patient given nivolumab and ipilimumab in sequence. Receptors originate from a human donor with melanoma.

The CDR3 DNA reads TGCGCCAGCAGCTTGGAGGGCAGGGTTAAAAATGAGCAGTTCTTC. Protein: CASSLEGRVKNEQFF. This rearrangement joins TRBV5-1 to TRBJ2-1, with D possibly being TRBD1 (5 bases). Germline CDR1 is SGHRS and CDR2 is YFSETQ. Deletions cut 0 bases from V and 7 bases from J, with 14 bases between. There are 15 residues in the CDR3.

By frequency in the sample, this clone is medium-sized (0.01 to 0.1%). This chain joins TRBV11-3 and TRBJ2-7; a possible D gene is TRBD2 (6 bases). The germline CDR1 and CDR2 sequences are SGHNT and YENEEA. There are 14 residues in the CDR3. V lost 3 bases, J lost 2 bases, and 11 bases lay in between. CDR3: CASSLSGVTYEQYF. Here the CDR3 DNA reads TGTGCCAGCAGCTTGTCGGGAGTGACCTACGAGCAGTACTTC.

The sample holds a few counts of this clone. The genes are TRBV5-1 and TRBJ1-6; D ambiguous. Germline loops: CDR1 SGHRS, CDR2 YFSETQ. The length of the CDR3 is 18 residues. Trimming took 4 bases from V and 5 from J, leaving 22 bases between them. In DNA form, the CDR3 reads TGCGCCAGCAGCCCCGTGGCAGCAGCACGGATGGATAATTCACCCCTCCACTTT. Protein sequence: CASSPVAAARMDNSPLHF.

The chain links TRBV18 to TRBJ1-1; D is uncertain. Germline V gene lookup returns CDR1 KGHSH and CDR2 LQKENI. The length of the CDR3 is 17 residues. V was cut by 1 base and J by 1 base, with 16 bases left in between. Here the CDR3 reads CASSPLTDSQSNTEAFF. CDR3 sequence (DNA): TGTGCCAGCTCACCACTCACTGATTCCCAATCGAACACTGAAGCTTTCTTT.

This clone was seen at least ten times. The CDR3 region is CASSSGVLSGANVLTF. The CDR3 DNA is TGTGCCAGCAGCTCGGGGGTCCTTTCTGGGGCCAACGTCCTGACTTTC. The V gene is TRBV11-3, the J gene TRBJ2-6, with D tentatively TRBD2 (6 bases). Trimming stripped 4 bases from V and 1 base from J, with 11 bases between. Germline-derived CDR1 and CDR2 are SGHNT and YENEEA. This CDR3 region has 16 residues.

This chain connects TRBV5-1 to TRBJ1-3; 8 bases map to TRBD1. Germline CDR1 and CDR2: SGHRS and YFSETQ. The CDR3 consists of 17 residues. V dropped 0 bases and J dropped 7; count of bases not matched to a gene: 12. CDR3 coding DNA: TGCGCCAGCAGCTTGGAGGGACAGGTAGAGCTGGGGAACACCATATATTTT. It translates to CASSLEGQVELGNTIYF.

This clone was seen a handful of times. This chain joins TRBV28 and TRBJ1-1; tentative D call: TRBD1 (5 bases). V was pared by 6 bases and J by 1 base, with 9 bases between. The CDR3 runs to 13 residues. Germline assignment: CDR1 MDHEN and CDR2 SYDVKM. The CDR3 DNA is TGTGCCAGCAGGGGGACGGGGAACACTGAAGCTTTCTTT. Translating gives CASRGTGNTEAFF. The complete variable domain, with remaining parts taken from reference TRBV28 and TRBJ1-1, reads DVKVTQSSRYLVKRTGEKVFLECVQDMDHENMFWYRQDPGLGLRLIYFSYDVKMKEKGDIPEGYSVSREKKERFSLILESASTNQTSMYLCASRGTGNTEAFFGQGTRLTVV.

In this sample, this clone turned up a few times. The chain's CDR3 is CAWSPGVFEKLFF. As DNA, the CDR3 is TGTGCCTGGAGTCCAGGGGTCTTCGAAAAACTGTTTTTT. This chain joins TRBV30 and TRBJ1-4; tentatively, D is TRBD1 (6 bases). CDR3 length: 13 residues. CDR1 is GTSNPN, CDR2 SVGIG, per germline (reference sequence). The V end was cut by 2 bases, the J end by 8 bases, with 12 bases between.

V usage is TRBV29-1 and J usage is TRBJ2-2; D possibly corresponds to TRBD1 (6 bases). The germline V and J ends were trimmed by 5 bases and 3 bases, with 19 bases remaining between them. CDR1 is SQVTM and CDR2 is ANQGSEA in the germline V gene. The CDR3 loop spans 16 amino acids. The CDR3 here is CSVLPSGWGHTGELFF. The CDR3 DNA reads TGCAGCGTTCTCCCCAGTGGATGGGGGCACACCGGGGAGCTGTTTTTT.

This clone was seen more than once but under ten times. V usage is TRBV28 and J usage is TRBJ2-5; tentatively, D is TRBD1 (5 bases). V dropped 6 bases and J dropped 1 base, with 12 bases sitting between them. CDR3 length: 14 residues. Germline CDR1 is MDHEN and CDR2 is SYDVKM. The CDR3 coding sequence is TGTGCCAGCAGACCTCCAGGGTCCCAAGAGACCCAGTACTTC. This codes for CASRPPGSQETQYF.